The 26 T cell receptor beta chains below all came from one sample that was sequenced in a study of OX40 agonist ivuxolimab in advanced cancers. Repertoires were generated with immunoSEQ multiplex PCR, while TCRdb's copy carries only in-frame clones and drops some. Among 65,000 to 80,000 clones, around 83% were seen once, and the ten largest hold approximately 0.99%. The specimen comprised CD4+ or CD8+ T cells sorted from blood, sampled in a trial of the OX40 agonist ivuxolimab. These receptors were collected from an adult with an advanced solid tumor such as melanoma, head and neck, liver or kidney cancer.

This clone was found once. V is TRBV7-9 and J is TRBJ2-7; D is ambiguous. The V end lost 10 bases, the J end lost 3 bases, and 7 bases lay between the germline ends. The CDR3 spans 10 residues. Germline V lookup: CDR1 SEHNR, CDR2 FQNEAQ (reference sequence). Here the CDR3 DNA reads TGTGCCACCCTCTTCTACGAGCAGTACTTC. Translating gives CATLFYEQYF.

This clone was observed a single time. The chain is built from TRBV19 and TRBJ2-5, with D unresolved. Trimming stripped 3 bases from V and 1 base from J, with 15 bases between. The CDR3 extends over 16 amino acids. Per germline, CDR1 LNHDA and CDR2 SQIVND (reference sequence). For the CDR3, the DNA is TGTGCCAGTAGTATTCAGGCTAGAGCCACCCAAGAGACCCAGTACTTC. This sequence encodes CASSIQARATQETQYF.

About this clone: Additional DNA sequences in this sample encode the identical CDR3. This chain connects TRBV9 to TRBJ2-7; D might be TRBD2 (5 bases). Germline assignment: CDR1 SGDLS and CDR2 YYNGEE. Trimming removed 4 bases from V and 3 bases from J, with 8 bases in between. The CDR3 loop spans 12 amino acids. The chain's CDR3 is CASSPRGYEQYF. The CDR3 nucleotides read TGTGCCAGCAGCCCCCGGGGCTACGAGCAGTACTTC.

The chain combines TRBV5-4 with TRBJ2-5; weak D call: TRBD1 (6 bases). Germline V gives CDR1 SGHNT, CDR2 YYREEE (reference sequence). This CDR3 has 14 residues. Trimming cost V 2 bases and J 5 bases, with 13 bases left between them. For the CDR3, the DNA is TGTGCCAGCAGCTTCGGGGCTGGGGGCGAGACCCAGTACTTC. Amino acid sequence: CASSFGAGGETQYF.

The rearrangement links TRBV7-2 to TRBJ1-1; TRBD1 agrees at 7 bases. Germline-derived CDR1 and CDR2 are SGHTA and FQGNSA. The CDR3 length is 13 residues. The ends lost 0 bases at V and 9 bases at J; junction bases unmatched: 4. The CDR3 here is CASSLASDRKAFF. Here the CDR3 DNA reads TGTGCCAGCAGCTTAGCTTCGGACAGGAAAGCTTTCTTT.

This clone showed up just a few times. V and J are TRBV12-5 and TRBJ1-2; the D gene is possibly TRBD1 (5 bases). Germline V gene sequence: CDR1 LGHNT, CDR2 FRNRAP. The CDR3 extends over 12 amino acids. Trimming took 1 base from V and 8 from J, leaving 8 bases between them. CDR3 residues: CASGLGAGGYTF. CDR3 sequence (DNA): TGTGCTAGTGGTTTGGGTGCAGGGGGCTACACCTTC.

This chain joins TRBV5-4 and TRBJ1-6; D possibly corresponds to TRBD1 (5 bases). The V gene lost 10 bases and the J gene lost 7 bases, with 24 bases spanning the gap. The CDR3 totals 16 residues. Germline V CDR1 and CDR2: SGHNT, YYREEE (reference sequence). The CDR3 bases are TGTGCCTTAACTCAGGGCGGAAATATGGGGAATTCACCCCTCCACTTT. It is translated as CALTQGGNMGNSPLHF.

This clone showed up just a few times. The gene calls are TRBV6-6 and TRBJ2-5; 11 nucleotides align to TRBD2. The V gene end was trimmed by 5 bases and the J gene end by 5 bases; junction bases not matched to a gene: 10. Germline CDR1 and CDR2: MNHNY and SVGAGI (reference sequence). The CDR3 contains 16 residues. This chain's CDR3 is CASSKVAGGPSETQYF. The CDR3 DNA reads TGTGCCAGCAGTAAAGTAGCGGGGGGGCCCTCGGAGACCCAGTACTTC.

The J gene is TRBJ2-7, the V gene TRBV12-5, with TRBD1 matching 8 bases. The germline gives CDR1 LGHNT, CDR2 FRNRAP. The CDR3 runs to 15 residues. The V segment lost 7 bases and the J segment 1 base; nucleotides outside the gene matches: 9. The CDR3 sequence: CASVGWGTGSYEQYF. Here the CDR3 DNA reads TGTGCTAGTGTAGGCTGGGGGACAGGTTCCTACGAGCAGTACTTC. The full variable domain, with the rest looked up from reference TRBV12-5 and TRBJ2-7, is DARVTQTPRHKVTEMGQEVTMRCQPILGHNTVFWYRQTMMQGLELLAYFRNRAPLDDSGMPKDRFSAEMPDATLATLKIQPSEPRDSAVYFCASVGWGTGSYEQYFGPGTRLTVT.

The rearrangement links TRBV2 to TRBJ2-5; possible D gene TRBD2, 7 bases. The V and J ends lost 11 bases and 2 bases respectively, with 15 bases between them. The CDR3 contains 13 residues. CDR1 and CDR2 from the germline V gene are SNHLY and FYNNEI. The CDR3 DNA is TGTGCCGGGGGGGCCCAGGCTCAAGAGACCCAGTACTTC. This translates into CAGGAQAQETQYF.

This clone was seen a handful of times. The chain joins TRBV10-3 to TRBJ2-5; D is unclear. Germline-derived CDR1 and CDR2 are ENHRY and SYGVKD. Between the trimmed V and J ends, which lost 5 bases and 5 bases, there was a span of 9 bases. The CDR3 spans 12 residues. The CDR3, as DNA: TGTGCCATCAGTACGACACAGGAGACCCAGTACTTC. It codes for CAISTTQETQYF.

The V gene is TRBV19, the J gene TRBJ1-3; D gene uncertain. Looked up from germline, CDR1 is LNHDA and CDR2 is SQIVND (reference sequence). The CDR3 totals 16 residues. Trimming shortened V by 2 bases and J by 0 bases, and 11 bases separated the two germline ends. The CDR3 reads CASSILSGISGNTIYF. In nucleotides, the CDR3 is TGTGCCAGTAGTATATTGTCGGGGATCTCTGGAAACACCATATATTTT.

The rearrangement uses TRBV27 and TRBJ2-1, with D perhaps matching TRBD1 (5 bases). The V gene's germline CDR1 is MNHEY and CDR2 SMNVEV (reference sequence). The V gene lost 2 bases and the J gene lost 4 bases, with 12 bases spanning the gap. The CDR3 has 15 residues. In DNA form, the CDR3 reads TGTGCCAGCAGTTTAGGGGCTCCCGAATACAATGAGCAGTTCTTC. It specifies CASSLGAPEYNEQFF.

This clone was recorded a few times. V and J are TRBV4-2 and TRBJ1-3; D is undetermined. The germline V gene has CDR1 LGHNA and CDR2 YNFKEQ. Trimming pared 3 bases from V and 0 bases from J, leaving 9 bases between. The CDR3 is 15 amino acids. CDR3 DNA sequence: TGTGCCAGCAGCCAGTCGACGAGCTCTGGAAACACCATATATTTT. This gives the protein CASSQSTSSGNTIYF.

This chain links TRBV7-3 with TRBJ2-3, with D tentatively TRBD1 (6 bases). This CDR3 comprises 16 residues. The V and J ends lost 1 base and 2 bases respectively, with 13 bases between them. Germline loops: CDR1 SGHTA, CDR2 FQGTGA. Here the CDR3 reads CASSLMPGEPTDTQYF. In nucleotides, the CDR3 is TGTGCCAGCAGCTTAATGCCAGGGGAGCCCACAGATACGCAGTATTTT.

V usage is TRBV6-5 and J usage is TRBJ1-5, with D unclear. V lost 2 bases and J 5 bases, leaving 4 bases between the germline ends. CDR3 length: 12 amino acids. CDR1 MNHEY and CDR2 SVGAGI come from the germline V gene. Here the CDR3 DNA reads TGTGCCAGCAGTTACGCGGATCAGCCCCAGCATTTT. Its translation is CASSYADQPQHF.

The chain combines TRBV5-6 with TRBJ1-1, with 11 bases lining up with TRBD1. CDR1 SGHDT and CDR2 YYEEEE come from the germline V gene. The CDR3 runs 16 residues. With V trimmed by 4 bases and J by 4 bases, 9 bases remained unmatched. CDR3 amino acids: CASSPGRTGGGTEAFF. The CDR3 bases are TGTGCCAGCAGCCCGGGGAGGACAGGGGGCGGCACTGAAGCTTTCTTT. The full variable domain, its missing parts supplied by reference TRBV5-6 and TRBJ1-1, is DAGVTQSPTHLIKTRGQQVTLRCSPKSGHDTVSWYQQALGQGPQFIFQYYEEEERQRGNFPDRFSGHQFPNYSSELNVNALLLGDSALYLCASSPGRTGGGTEAFFGQGTRLTVV.

This rearrangement joins TRBV5-5 to TRBJ1-2; D call uncertain. V lost 0 bases to trimming and J lost 5 bases, with 11 bases between them. Looked up from germline, CDR1 is SGHKS and CDR2 is YYEKEE (reference sequence). CDR3 length: 14 amino acids. CDR3 nucleotide sequence: TGTGCCAGCAGCTTGGACGGCACAGCTTATGGCTACACCTTC. Amino acids: CASSLDGTAYGYTF. Drawing the rest from reference TRBV5-5 and TRBJ1-2, the complete variable domain is DAGVTQSPTHLIKTRGQQVTLRCSPISGHKSVSWYQQVLGQGPQFIFQYYEKEERGRGNFPDRFSARQFPNYSSELNVNALLLGDSALYLCASSLDGTAYGYTFGSGTRLTVV.

This rearrangement joins TRBV7-9 to TRBJ1-2; TRBD1 matches at 7 bases. The trim removed 4 bases at V and 7 bases at J, leaving 6 bases unmatched. This CDR3 comprises 13 residues. Germline CDR1 SEHNR, CDR2 FQNEAQ (reference sequence). For the CDR3, the DNA is TGTGCCAGCAGCTCCACAGGGGTAATTGGCTACACCTTC. This translates into CASSSTGVIGYTF.

This clone was detected once. The chain couples TRBV12-5 to TRBJ2-1; 7 bases map to TRBD2. This CDR3 spans 18 amino acids. V lost 0 bases and J lost 0; bases outside the gene matches: 8. Germline V gene data show CDR1 as LGHNT and CDR2 as FRNRAP. The CDR3 here is CASGLVPGGLSSYNEQFF. The CDR3 DNA follows: TGTGCTAGTGGTTTGGTCCCGGGGGGATTGAGCTCCTACAATGAGCAGTTCTTC.

Here the CDR3 reads CASSFGREDNQPQHF. The CDR3 nucleotides are TGTGCCAGCAGTTTCGGCAGGGAGGACAATCAGCCCCAGCATTTT. The chain combines TRBV27 with TRBJ1-5; the D gene is possibly TRBD1 (5 bases). V lost 3 bases and J 3 bases, leaving 12 bases between the germline ends. Germline loops: CDR1 MNHEY, CDR2 SMNVEV (reference sequence). The CDR3 is made up of 15 amino acids.

The chain is built from TRBV7-6 and TRBJ2-7, with 9 bases aligning to TRBD1. CDR1 and CDR2 from the germline V gene are SGHVS and FNYEAQ. V lost 4 bases to trimming and J lost 2 bases; unmatched junction nucleotides: 6. CDR3 size: 15 residues. This chain's CDR3 is CASSSDRGSTYEQYF. The CDR3 coding sequence is TGTGCCAGCAGCTCTGACAGGGGGTCAACCTACGAGCAGTACTTC.

V and J are TRBV6-5 and TRBJ2-1, with 12 bases fitting TRBD2. The junction had 4 bases not matched to a gene; V was cut back by 6 bases and J by 7 bases. Germline CDR1 MNHEY, CDR2 SVGAGI. This CDR3 contains 14 residues. Here the CDR3 DNA reads TGTGCCAGCAGGACTAGCGGGGGAAAGAATGAGCAGTTCTTC. It translates to CASRTSGGKNEQFF.

CDR3 residues: CASRGQGLQETQYF. CDR3 DNA: TGTGCCAGCAGAGGCCAGGGACTCCAAGAGACCCAGTACTTC. The V call is TRBV2, the J call TRBJ2-5, with D possibly being TRBD2 (6 bases). Germline CDR1 SNHLY, CDR2 FYNNEI. The CDR3 has 14 amino acids. Deletions cut 6 bases from V and 1 base from J, with 12 bases between.

This clone has a single count. The chain has TRBV5-1 and TRBJ2-5, with 13 bases lining up with TRBD2. This CDR3 spans 16 amino acids. Losses at the gene ends were 4 bases for V and 3 bases for J; bases not matched to a gene: 6. Germline V lookup: CDR1 SGHRS, CDR2 YFSETQ. This chain's CDR3 is CASSTDGTSGEETQYF. The CDR3 coding sequence is TGCGCCAGCAGCACCGACGGGACTAGCGGGGAAGAGACCCAGTACTTC.

This clone came up once. The chain has TRBV12-5 and TRBJ2-7; 11 nucleotides line up with TRBD1. Trimming took 2 bases from V and 3 from J; bases not matched to a gene: 9. Germline V gene data show CDR1 as LGHNT and CDR2 as FRNRAP. There are 17 residues in the CDR3. In nucleotides, the CDR3 is TGTGCTAGTGGTTTGCCCCAGGGGACAGGGGGAGTCTACGAGCAGTACTTC. It codes for CASGLPQGTGGVYEQYF.